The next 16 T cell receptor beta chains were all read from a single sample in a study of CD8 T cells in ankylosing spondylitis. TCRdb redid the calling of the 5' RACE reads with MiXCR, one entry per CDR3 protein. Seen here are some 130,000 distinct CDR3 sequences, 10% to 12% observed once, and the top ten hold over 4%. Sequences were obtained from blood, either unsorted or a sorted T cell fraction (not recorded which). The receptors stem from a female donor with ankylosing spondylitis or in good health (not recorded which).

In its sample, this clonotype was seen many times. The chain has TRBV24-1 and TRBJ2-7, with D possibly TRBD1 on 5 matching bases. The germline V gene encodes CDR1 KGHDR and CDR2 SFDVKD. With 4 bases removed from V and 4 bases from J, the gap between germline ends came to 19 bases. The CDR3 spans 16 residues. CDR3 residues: CATSDPHGQGTYEQYF. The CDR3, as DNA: TGTGCCACCAGTGACCCCCATGGGCAGGGTACGTACGAGCAGTACTTC.

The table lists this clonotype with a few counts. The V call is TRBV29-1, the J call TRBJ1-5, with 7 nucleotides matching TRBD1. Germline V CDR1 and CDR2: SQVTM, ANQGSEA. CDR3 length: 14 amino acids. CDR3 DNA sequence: TGCAGGCGAACAGGGGTGATTAGCAATCAGCCCCAGCATTTT. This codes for CRRTGVISNQPQHF.

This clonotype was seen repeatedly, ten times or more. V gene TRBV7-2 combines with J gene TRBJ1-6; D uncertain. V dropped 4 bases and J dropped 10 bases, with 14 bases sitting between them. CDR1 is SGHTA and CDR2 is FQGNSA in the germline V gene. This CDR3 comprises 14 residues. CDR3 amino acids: CASSWTALGSPLHF. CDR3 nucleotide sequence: TGTGCCAGCAGCTGGACGGCGCTTGGGTCACCCCTCCACTTT. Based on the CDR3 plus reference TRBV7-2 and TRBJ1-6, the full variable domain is GAGVSQSPSNKVTEKGKDVELRCDPISGHTALYWYRQSLGQGLEFLIYFQGNSAPDKSGLPSDRFSAERTGGSVSTLTIQRTQQEDSAVYLCASSWTALGSPLHFGNGTRLTVT.

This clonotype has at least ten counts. CDR3 loop: CASSGQGKYEKLFF. CDR3 sequence (DNA): TGTGCCAGCAGCGGACAGGGAAAGTATGAAAAACTGTTTTTT. The chain carries TRBV12-3 or TRBV12-4 and TRBJ1-4, with TRBD1 matching over 8 bases. Unmatched junction bases numbered 6, after V lost 6 bases and J lost 6 bases. This CDR3 contains 14 residues.

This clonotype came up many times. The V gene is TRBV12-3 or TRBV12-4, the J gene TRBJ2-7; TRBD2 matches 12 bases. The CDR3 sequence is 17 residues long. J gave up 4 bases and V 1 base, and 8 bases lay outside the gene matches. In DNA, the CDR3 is TGTGCCAGCAGTTTAGGATCGACTAGCGGGAGTACTTACGAGCAGTACTTC. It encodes CASSLGSTSGSTYEQYF.

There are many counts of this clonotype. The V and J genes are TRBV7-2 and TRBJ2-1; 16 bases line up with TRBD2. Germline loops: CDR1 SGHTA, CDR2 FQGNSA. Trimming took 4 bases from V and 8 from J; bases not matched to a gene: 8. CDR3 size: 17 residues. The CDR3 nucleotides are TGTGCCAGCAGCTGGGGACTAGCGGGAGGGCCAGTAGATGAGCAGTTCTTC. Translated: CASSWGLAGGPVDEQFF.

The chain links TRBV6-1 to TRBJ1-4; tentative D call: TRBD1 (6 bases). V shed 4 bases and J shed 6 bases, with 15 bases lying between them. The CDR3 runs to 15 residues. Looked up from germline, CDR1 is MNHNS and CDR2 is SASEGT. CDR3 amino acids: CASSAGGEGDEKLFF. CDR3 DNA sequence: TGTGCCAGCAGTGCGGGCGGCGAGGGGGATGAAAAACTGTTTTTT.

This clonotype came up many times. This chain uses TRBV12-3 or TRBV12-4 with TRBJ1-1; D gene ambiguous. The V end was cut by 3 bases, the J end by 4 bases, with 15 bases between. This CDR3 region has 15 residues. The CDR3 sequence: CASSLGAGPITEAFF. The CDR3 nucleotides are TGTGCCAGCAGTTTGGGCGCTGGACCCATCACTGAAGCTTTCTTT.

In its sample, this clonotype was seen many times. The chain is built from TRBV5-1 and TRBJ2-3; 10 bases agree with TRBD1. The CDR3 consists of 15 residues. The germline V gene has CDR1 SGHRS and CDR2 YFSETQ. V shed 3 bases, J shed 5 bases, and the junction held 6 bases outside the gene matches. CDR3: CASSSDRGEGDTQYF. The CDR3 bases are TGCGCCAGCAGCTCGGACAGGGGGGAAGGAGATACGCAGTATTTT.

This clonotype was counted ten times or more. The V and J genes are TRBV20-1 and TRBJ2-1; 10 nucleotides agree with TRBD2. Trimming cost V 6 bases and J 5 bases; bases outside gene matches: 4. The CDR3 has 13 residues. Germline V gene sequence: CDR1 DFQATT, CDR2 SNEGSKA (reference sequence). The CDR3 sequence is CSALTSGHNEQFF. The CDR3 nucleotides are TGCAGTGCGTTGACTAGCGGGCACAATGAGCAGTTCTTC.

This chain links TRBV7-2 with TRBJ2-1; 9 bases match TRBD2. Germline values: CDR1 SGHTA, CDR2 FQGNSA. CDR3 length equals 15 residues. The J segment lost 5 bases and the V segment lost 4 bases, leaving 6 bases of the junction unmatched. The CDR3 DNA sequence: TGTGCCAGCAGCTCTAGCGGGACCTCGAACAATGAGCAGTTCTTC. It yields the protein CASSSSGTSNNEQFF.

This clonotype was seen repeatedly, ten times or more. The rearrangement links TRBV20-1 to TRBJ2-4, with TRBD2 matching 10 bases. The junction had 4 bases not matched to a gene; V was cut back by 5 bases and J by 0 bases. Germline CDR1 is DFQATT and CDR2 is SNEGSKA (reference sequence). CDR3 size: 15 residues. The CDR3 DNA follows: TGCAGTGCTGATGCTAGCGGGAGAGCCAAAAACATTCAGTACTTC. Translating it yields CSADASGRAKNIQYF.

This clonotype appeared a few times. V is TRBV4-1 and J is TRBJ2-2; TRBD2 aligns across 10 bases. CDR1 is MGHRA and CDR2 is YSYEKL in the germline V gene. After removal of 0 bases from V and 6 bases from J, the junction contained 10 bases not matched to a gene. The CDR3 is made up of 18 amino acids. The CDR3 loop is CASSQEELQRGGAGELFF. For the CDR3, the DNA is TGCGCCAGCAGCCAAGAAGAGCTCCAGCGGGGGGGAGCCGGGGAGCTGTTTTTT.

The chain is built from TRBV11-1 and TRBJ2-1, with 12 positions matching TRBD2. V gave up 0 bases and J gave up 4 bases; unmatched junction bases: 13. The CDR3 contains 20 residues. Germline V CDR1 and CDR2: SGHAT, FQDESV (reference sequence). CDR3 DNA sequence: TGTGCCAGCAGCTTAGCAAGGACTAGCGGGAAACCAGCCCGATACAATGAGCAGTTCTTC. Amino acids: CASSLARTSGKPARYNEQFF.

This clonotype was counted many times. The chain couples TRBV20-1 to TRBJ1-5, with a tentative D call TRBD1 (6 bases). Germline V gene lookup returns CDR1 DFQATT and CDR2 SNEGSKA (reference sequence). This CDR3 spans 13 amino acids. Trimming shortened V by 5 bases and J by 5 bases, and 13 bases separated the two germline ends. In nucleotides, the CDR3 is TGCAGTGCTCGGGACACCATAGATCAGCCCCAGCATTTT. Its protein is CSARDTIDQPQHF.

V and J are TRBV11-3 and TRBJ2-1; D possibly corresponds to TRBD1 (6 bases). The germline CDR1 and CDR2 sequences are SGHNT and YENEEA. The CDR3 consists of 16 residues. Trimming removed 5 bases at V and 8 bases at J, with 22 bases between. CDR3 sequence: CASSPKDRLGVHEQFF. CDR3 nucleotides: TGTGCCAGCAGCCCTAAAGACAGGTTAGGCGTCCATGAGCAGTTCTTC.